This T cell receptor (beta chain) was captured in a study of blood T cell repertoires in COVID-19. Study-level information: The United States, Italy and Spain supplied acute and convalescent COVID-19 samples.

CDR3 length: 14 amino acids. V was pared by 5 bases and J by 5 bases, with 5 bases of the junction left unmatched. CDR1 is SGHVS and CDR2 is FQNEAQ in the germline V gene. Sequenced by immunoSEQ multiplex PCR; TCRdb stores in-frame clones only, minus some. The sample carries more than 100,000 clones, more than 85% recorded once. Material for sequencing was peripheral blood. The sequence came from a human donor in a cohort sampled during active COVID-19. This chain uses TRBV7-8 with TRBJ1-5; 8 bases fit TRBD1. This CDR3 reads CASSPGQGHQPQHF. CDR3 coding DNA: TGTGCCAGCAGCCCCGGACAGGGCCATCAGCCCCAGCATTTT.